This TCR beta chain was captured by sequencing in a study of shared clonotypes between healthy human individuals. Assay: immunoSEQ multiplex PCR; the TCRdb copy retains only in-frame clones and omits some. The table lists approximately 2,200,000 clones, 93% of them singletons. In the naive CD8 group, cells lacked CD45RO and were positively selected for CCR7, so terminally differentiated effector memory CD45RA+ cells were left out. The sample consisted of naive CD8+ T cells from PBMCs. This sequence originates from a man younger than 35 in good health. Some clones in this sample may be carry-over from other donors' samples.

CDR3: CASRGVGWGMGNEQFF. CDR3 nucleotides: TGTGCCAGCAGGGGGGTGGGGTGGGGAATGGGGAATGAGCAGTTCTTC. J is TRBJ2-1 and V is TRBV27; TRBD1 or TRBD2 may be the D gene (5 bases each). Germline CDR1 MNHEY, CDR2 SMNVEV (reference sequence). Trimming stripped 6 bases from V and 7 bases from J, with 22 bases between. The length of the CDR3 is 16 residues.